The 14 T cell receptor beta chains given below trace back to one sample, sequenced in a study of cytomegalovirus exposure and HLA in healthy donors. Use of 60 Vbeta and 13 Jbeta primers characterized the PCR. Measured with immunoSEQ multiplex PCR; TCRdb has only the in-frame clones, and not every one. The data contain 100,000 to 150,000 clones, around 74% of them singletons. Source material: PBMCs. These receptors were collected from a woman between 45 and 65 years old in good health and CMV-seropositive.

The rearrangement links TRBV30 to TRBJ1-5; D is ambiguous. The V and J ends lost 2 bases and 2 bases respectively, with 7 bases between them. The CDR3 has 13 residues. From germline, CDR1 is GTSNPN and CDR2 SVGIG (reference sequence). CDR3 amino acids: CAWSREGNQPQHF. Written as DNA, the CDR3 is TGTGCCTGGAGTAGGGAGGGCAATCAGCCCCAGCATTTT.

This chain connects TRBV14 to TRBJ1-4; tentative D call: TRBD1 (5 bases). The CDR3 extends over 16 amino acids. V lost 0 bases and J 3 bases, leaving 11 bases between the germline ends. Germline assignment: CDR1 SGHDN and CDR2 FVKESK. CDR3 coding DNA: TGTGCCAGCAGCCAAGATCGGGGGAGAGCTAATGAAAAACTGTTTTTT. It yields the protein CASSQDRGRANEKLFF.

This clone showed up just once. The CDR3 DNA reads TGCGCCAGCAGCAAAGGACAGGGGACTGACACCATATATTTT. Protein: CASSKGQGTDTIYF. The chain carries TRBV5-1 and TRBJ1-3; 9 bases line up with TRBD1. V shed 4 bases, J shed 8 bases, and the junction held 7 bases outside the gene matches. The CDR3 is made up of 14 amino acids. Looked up from germline, CDR1 is SGHRS and CDR2 is YFSETQ.

The CDR3 sequence: CSGGTGTGNEQYF. The CDR3 DNA sequence: TGCAGCGGGGGAACCGGGACAGGGAACGAGCAGTACTTC. V and J are TRBV29-1 and TRBJ2-7, with 9 bases fitting TRBD1. Germline V gives CDR1 SQVTM, CDR2 ANQGSEA. Trimming cost V 7 bases and J 5 bases; bases outside gene matches: 9. The CDR3 extends over 13 amino acids.

This clone turned up a few times. The gene calls are TRBV5-1 and TRBJ2-2; tentatively, D is TRBD2 (6 bases). This CDR3 has 15 amino acids. Germline assignment: CDR1 SGHRS and CDR2 YFSETQ. Trimming left V 6 bases short and J 3 bases short, with 15 bases between. CDR3 sequence (DNA): TGCGCCAGCACCCAGCGGGCTGGGGACACCGGGGAGCTGTTTTTT. Translated: CASTQRAGDTGELFF.

The chain is built from TRBV5-1 and TRBJ2-3; D possibly corresponds to TRBD2 (7 bases). V dropped 4 bases and J dropped 3 bases, with 24 bases sitting between them. CDR1 and CDR2 (germline): SGHRS, YFSETQ. The CDR3 has 18 amino acids. For the CDR3, the DNA is TGCGCCAGCAGCGTGGGTAGGGTGGGGGGGCTTGGAACAGATACGCAGTATTTT. It codes for CASSVGRVGGLGTDTQYF.

V gene TRBV4-1 combines with J gene TRBJ2-1; the match to TRBD2 covers 15 bases. The CDR3 runs 18 residues. V lost 5 bases and J lost 2; bases outside the gene matches: 7. In germline, CDR1 is MGHRA, CDR2 YSYEKL. CDR3 sequence reads: CASSYGLAGGHAYNEQFF. The CDR3 nucleotides are TGCGCCAGCAGCTATGGACTAGCGGGGGGGCACGCCTACAATGAGCAGTTCTTC.

The V and J genes are TRBV6-1 and TRBJ1-2; 9 bases are a match to TRBD1. V shed 0 bases and J 3 bases; nucleotides not matched to a gene: 14. In germline, CDR1 is MNHNS, CDR2 SASEGT. The CDR3 extends over 19 amino acids. CDR3 sequence: CASSEAGSGQGIFDYGYTF. The CDR3 coding sequence is TGTGCCAGCAGTGAAGCCGGGTCGGGACAGGGTATTTTTGACTATGGCTACACCTTC.

The chain carries TRBV5-3 and TRBJ1-6, with D maybe TRBD1 (5 bases). TRBV5-3 is flagged as an ORF with uncertain function. Trimming cost V 8 bases and J 8 bases, with 20 bases left between them. CDR3 length: 15 amino acids. The CDR3 spells CARGGRDLRDSPLHF. For the CDR3, the DNA is TGTGCCAGGGGGGGTAGGGACCTTAGGGATTCACCCCTCCACTTT.

This chain links TRBV6-5 with TRBJ2-5; no definite D call. The CDR3 is 11 residues long. V was pared by 7 bases and J by 4 bases, with 7 bases between. Germline CDR1 reads MNHEY; CDR2 reads SVGAGI. The CDR3 nucleotides are TGTGCCAGCACGCGAGGAGAGACCCAGTACTTC. It encodes CASTRGETQYF.

The chain links TRBV7-9 to TRBJ1-5; D perhaps matches TRBD1 (5 bases). V was shortened by 1 base and J by 0 bases, with 7 bases between the two germline ends. Germline lookup yields CDR1 SEHNR and CDR2 FQNEAQ (reference sequence). The CDR3 has 15 amino acids. CDR3 residues: CASSLGGGSNQPQHF. CDR3 bases: TGTGCCAGCAGCTTAGGGGGGGGTAGCAATCAGCCCCAGCATTTT.

The chain is built from TRBV7-2 and TRBJ2-7, with 10 bases identical to TRBD1. The CDR3 has 12 residues. The J segment lost 3 bases and the V segment lost 9 bases, leaving 2 bases of the junction unmatched. CDR1 SGHTA and CDR2 FQGNSA come from the germline V gene. The CDR3 protein is CARTGGFYEQYF. In DNA form, the CDR3 reads TGTGCCAGGACAGGGGGCTTCTACGAGCAGTACTTC. Full variable domain (rest looked up from reference TRBV7-2 and TRBJ2-7): GAGVSQSPSNKVTEKGKDVELRCDPISGHTALYWYRQSLGQGLEFLIYFQGNSAPDKSGLPSDRFSAERTGGSVSTLTIQRTQQEDSAVYLCARTGGFYEQYFGPGTRLTVT.

V is TRBV5-1 and J is TRBJ1-2, with no clear D. V shed 0 bases and J shed 2 bases, with 5 bases lying between them. Germline V CDR1 and CDR2: SGHRS, YFSETQ. This CDR3 comprises 13 residues. DNA for the CDR3: TGCGCCAGCAGCTTGGACGGGAACTATGGCTACACCTTC. Protein: CASSLDGNYGYTF.

This chain connects TRBV4-1 to TRBJ2-3; 14 bases fit TRBD2. The CDR3 covers 19 residues. The germline V gene encodes CDR1 MGHRA and CDR2 YSYEKL. The junction had 7 bases not matched to a gene; V was cut back by 0 bases and J by 2 bases. CDR3 amino acids: CASSQDRGLAGDFTDTQYF. The CDR3 nucleotides are TGCGCCAGCAGCCAAGATAGGGGACTAGCGGGGGACTTCACAGATACGCAGTATTTT.